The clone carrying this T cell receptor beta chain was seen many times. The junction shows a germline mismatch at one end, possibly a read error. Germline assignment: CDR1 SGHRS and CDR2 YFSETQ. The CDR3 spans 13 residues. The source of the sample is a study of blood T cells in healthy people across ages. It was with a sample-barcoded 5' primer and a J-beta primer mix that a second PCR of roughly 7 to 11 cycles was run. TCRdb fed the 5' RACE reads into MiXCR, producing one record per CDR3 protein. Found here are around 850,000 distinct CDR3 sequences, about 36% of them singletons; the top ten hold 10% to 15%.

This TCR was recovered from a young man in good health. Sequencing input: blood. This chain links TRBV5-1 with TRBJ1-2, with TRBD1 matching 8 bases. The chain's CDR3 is CASRLTGDYGYTF. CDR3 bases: TGTGCCAGCAGACTGACAGGGGACTATGGCTACACCTTC.